This TCR beta chain was identified in a study of shared clonotypes between healthy human individuals. This CDR3 region has 15 residues. Germline values: CDR1 SEHNR, CDR2 FQNEAQ (reference sequence). Trimming stripped 5 bases from V and 5 bases from J, with 15 bases between. This table comes from immunoSEQ multiplex PCR, and its TCRdb copy is limited to in-frame clones, with some not included. Of 2.3 million or so clones detected, approximately 95% appear once; the ten largest clones hold around 0.4%. Input material: naive CD4+ T cells from PBMCs. The subset was: CD45RA+ positively selected. The rearrangement uses TRBV7-9 and TRBJ2-2; D possibly uses TRBD1 or TRBD2 (6 bases each). The TCR was taken from a man younger than 35 in good health. Some clones in this sample may be carry-over from other donors' samples. The CDR3 protein is CASSPSIGGTGELFF. The CDR3 bases are TGTGCCAGCAGCCCTAGTATAGGGGGGACCGGGGAGCTGTTTTTT.